This T cell receptor beta chain was recorded in a study of T cells in localized non-small cell lung cancer. Data came from immunoSEQ multiplex PCR; TCRdb stores just in-frame clones and leaves some out. Among 35,000 to 50,000 clones, roughly 77% were seen once, and the ten largest hold around a third. CDR1 and CDR2 from the germline V gene are SGHTA and FQGNSA. Trimming removed 8 bases at V and 4 bases at J, with 14 bases between. The CDR3 extends over 13 amino acids. The rearrangement joins TRBV7-2 to TRBJ1-1, with D possibly matching TRBD1 (6 bases). The source material was PBMCs, sampled before any cancer treatment. This receptor was identified in a woman aged 35 to 75 with stage II squamous cell lung carcinoma. CDR3 sequence: CASGDWGPTEAFF. The CDR3 DNA reads TGTGCCAGCGGGGATTGGGGGCCCACTGAAGCTTTCTTT.